The TCR beta chain under discussion was sequenced for a study of Ad26.COV2.S vaccination and SARS-CoV-2 variants. Study summary: Donor allocation was to the COV1001 Ad26.COV2.S trial arm.

Assay used: immunoSEQ multiplex PCR; TCRdb lists only in-frame clones, some missing. The sample records some 640,000 clones, 80% to 90% being singletons. Treatment defined: 15 to 20 received Ad26.COV2.S at low or high dose, single or two shots; 5 received placebo; per-sample allocation not given. The study sampled participants on day 63 after the first vaccine or placebo injection. A Boston adult aged 18-55 years was the donor. Germline-derived CDR1 and CDR2 are SGDLS and YYNGEE. This CDR3 region has 19 residues. V was pared by 6 bases and J by 3 bases, with 25 bases between. The gene calls are TRBV9 and TRBJ2-6; possible D gene TRBD2, 5 bases. Sequences were derived from peripheral blood, sampled in a trial of Ad26.COV2.S vaccine versus placebo. This clonotype originated in a person aged 18-65 years who received the Ad26.COV2.S COVID-19 vaccine or a placebo. DNA for the CDR3: TGTGCCAGCACCCCTACTTGGAGGCGCTCGGCAGATGGGGCCAACGTCCTGACTTTC. Translating gives CASTPTWRRSADGANVLTF.